The source of this T cell receptor beta chain is a study of cytomegalovirus exposure and HLA in healthy donors. The length of the CDR3 is 12 residues. The germline gives CDR1 MDHEN, CDR2 SYDVKM. Turning to this clone: Sequence at one end of the junction differs from germline and may be a read error.

The primer mix had 60 Vbeta and 13 Jbeta primers. Assay used: immunoSEQ multiplex PCR; TCRdb lists only in-frame clones, some missing. The data contain more than 110,000 clones, 75% to 85% of them singletons. The material sequenced was PBMCs. V is TRBV28 and J is TRBJ2-7; TRBD2 agrees at 10 bases. The TCR originated in a female donor in good health and CMV-seronegative. CDR3 DNA: TGTGCCAGCAGTTTTGGGCTAGCGGGAGCAAACTTC. Translated, it gives CASSFGLAGANF.